This T cell receptor beta chain was captured by sequencing in a study of beta chain features in type 1 diabetes. General study findings and limits: Type 1 diabetes patients showed a moderate but significant shortening of TCRB CDR3s in all four CD4+ subsets.

A note on this clone: Its antigen remains unidentified.

The CDR3 runs to 15 residues. The germline V gene has CDR1 SGDLS and CDR2 YYNGEE. J lost 7 bases, V lost 3 bases, and 4 bases had no gene match. Expressed TCRB transcripts were sequenced because the isolated RNA had all been reverse transcribed beforehand. Generated by immunoSEQ multiplex PCR, the TCRdb table keeps only in-frame clones and is missing some. The profile shows fewer than 500,000 clones, roughly 14% of them singletons. Sequencing was carried out using naive CD4+ T cells from blood. This sequence was found in a man aged 25 to 45 in good health. The rearrangement joins TRBV9 to TRBJ1-6; the match to TRBD1 covers 10 bases. CDR3 sequence: CASSASDRGNSPLHF. CDR3 nucleotides: TGTGCCAGCAGCGCCTCGGACAGGGGGAATTCACCCCTCCACTTT.